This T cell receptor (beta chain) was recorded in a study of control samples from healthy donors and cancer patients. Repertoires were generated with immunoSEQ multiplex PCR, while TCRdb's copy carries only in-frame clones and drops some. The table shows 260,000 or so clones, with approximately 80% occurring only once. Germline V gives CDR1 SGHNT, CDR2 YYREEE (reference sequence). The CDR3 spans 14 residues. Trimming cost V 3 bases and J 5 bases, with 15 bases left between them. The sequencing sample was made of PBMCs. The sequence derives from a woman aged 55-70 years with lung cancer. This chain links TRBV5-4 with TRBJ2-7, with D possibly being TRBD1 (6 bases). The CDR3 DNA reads TGTGCCAGCAGCTCAGGACAGCTTCGGGACGAGCAGTACTTC. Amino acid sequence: CASSSGQLRDEQYF.